This passage covers 31 T cell receptor beta chains from one sample sequenced in a study of shared clonotypes between healthy human individuals. The protocol was immunoSEQ multiplex PCR, while the TCRdb copy is restricted to in-frame clones and leaves out a portion. The sample contains millions of clones, 85% to 95% of which appear only once. Only CD45RO-negative cells positively selected for CCR7 counted as naive CD8 cells, so terminally differentiated effector memory CD45RA+ cells were excluded. The source material was naive CD8+ T cells sorted from blood. These receptors originate from a man between 18 and 29 years old in good health.

The CDR3: CASSSQGTSGSSSYNEQFF. Written as DNA, the CDR3 is TGCGCCAGCAGCTCTCAGGGGACTAGCGGGAGCAGCTCCTACAATGAGCAGTTCTTC. V usage is TRBV4-3 and J usage is TRBJ2-1; TRBD2 aligns across 14 bases. CDR1 and CDR2 from the germline V gene are LGHNA and YSLEER. The CDR3 spans 19 residues. The ends lost 5 bases at V and 0 bases at J; junction bases unmatched: 9.

This clone was seen once. This sequence joins TRBV29-1 and TRBJ2-5, with D possibly being TRBD1 (5 bases). CDR3 size: 11 residues. Germline CDR1 is SQVTM and CDR2 is ANQGSEA. CDR3 in DNA: TGCGTGAGGACATGCGAAGAGACCCAGTACTTC. Its translation is CVRTCEETQYF. Variable domain in full (rest from reference TRBV29-1 and TRBJ2-5): SAVISQKPSRDICQRGTSLTIQCQVDSQVTMMFWYRQQPGQSLTLIATANQGSEATYESGFVIDKFPISRPNLTFSTLTVSNMSPEDSSIYLCVRTCEETQYFGPGTRLLVL.

The chain has TRBV6-5 and TRBJ2-2; D not resolved. Germline values: CDR1 MNHEY, CDR2 SVGAGI. Deletions cut 2 bases from V and 6 bases from J, with 7 bases between. The CDR3 has 13 amino acids. The CDR3 spells CASSYVEPGELFF. The CDR3 DNA follows: TGTGCCAGCAGTTACGTAGAACCCGGGGAGCTGTTTTTT.

As to this clone: Within the sample, other DNA sequences also encode this same CDR3. The rearrangement uses TRBV4-1 and TRBJ2-7; D remains unclear. The CDR3 totals 15 residues. Trimming removed 0 bases at V and 0 bases at J, with 9 bases between. Germline assignment: CDR1 MGHRA and CDR2 YSYEKL. The CDR3 here is CASSQEVGSSYEQYF. CDR3 DNA: TGCGCCAGCAGCCAAGAGGTAGGAAGCTCCTACGAGCAGTACTTC.

This clone was detected a few times. The chain uses TRBV5-1 and TRBJ1-2, with TRBD1 matching over 11 bases. V was clipped by 4 bases and J by 4 bases; unmatched bases: 6. Germline V lookup: CDR1 SGHRS, CDR2 YFSETQ. This CDR3 comprises 15 residues. The CDR3 nucleotides read TGCGCCAGCAGCCCCGGGACAGGGGGAAGCTATGGCTACACCTTC. Protein: CASSPGTGGSYGYTF.

As to this clone: This sample includes further DNA sequences coding for the same CDR3. The rearrangement uses TRBV27 and TRBJ2-7; tentative D call: TRBD1 (6 bases). The V and J ends lost 2 bases and 1 base respectively, with 9 bases between them. The germline V gene encodes CDR1 MNHEY and CDR2 SMNVEV (reference sequence). This CDR3 is built from 14 residues. The CDR3 protein is CASSLRGFSYEQYF. The CDR3 nucleotides read TGTGCCAGCAGTTTAAGGGGGTTTTCCTACGAGCAGTACTTC.

DNA of the CDR3: TGCGCCAGCAGCTACCACCTTGGACTGGTGAACACCGGGGAGCTGTTTTTT. It encodes CASSYHLGLVNTGELFF. The rearrangement links TRBV4-1 to TRBJ2-2; D possibly corresponds to TRBD2 (5 bases). Germline V lookup: CDR1 MGHRA, CDR2 YSYEKL. The CDR3 consists of 17 residues. The V and J ends lost 5 bases and 1 base respectively, with 17 bases between them.

V gene TRBV30 combines with J gene TRBJ2-5, with 7 positions matching TRBD1. Per germline, CDR1 GTSNPN and CDR2 SVGIG (reference sequence). The ends lost 3 bases at V and 1 base at J; junction bases unmatched: 5. The CDR3 spans 14 residues. As DNA, the CDR3 is TGTGCCTGGAGCCCCGGGACAGTCCAAGAGACCCAGTACTTC. This translates into CAWSPGTVQETQYF.

The chain combines TRBV7-6 with TRBJ1-2; 8 bases are shared with TRBD1. The length of the CDR3 is 14 residues. From germline, CDR1 is SGHVS and CDR2 FNYEAQ. Trimming cost V 3 bases and J 6 bases; bases outside gene matches: 6. CDR3 region: CASSLGQGAHGYTF. The CDR3 nucleotides are TGTGCCAGCAGCTTGGGCCAGGGGGCGCATGGCTACACCTTC.

V gene TRBV7-9 combines with J gene TRBJ1-4; a weak D match, TRBD1 (5 bases). The germline CDR1 and CDR2 sequences are SEHNR and FQNEAQ (reference sequence). This CDR3 has 14 residues. The ends were cut back, 5 bases at V and 0 bases at J, with 7 bases in the middle. CDR3 coding DNA: TGTGCCAGCAGCCTGACAGCAACTAATGAAAAACTGTTTTTT. The encoded protein is CASSLTATNEKLFF. Complete variable domain (other parts from reference TRBV7-9 and TRBJ1-4): DTGVSQNPRHKITKRGQNVTFRCDPISEHNRLYWYRQTLGQGPEFLTYFQNEAQLEKSRLLSDRFSAERPKGSFSTLEIQRTEQGDSAMYLCASSLTATNEKLFFGSGTQLSVL.

The chain has TRBV7-9 and TRBJ2-5, with a tentative D call TRBD1 (6 bases). Germline V gives CDR1 SEHNR, CDR2 FQNEAQ (reference sequence). The CDR3 length is 15 residues. Trimming took 1 base from V and 5 from J, leaving 14 bases between them. The CDR3 region is CASSLVTGNFETQYF. Written as DNA, the CDR3 is TGTGCCAGCAGCTTAGTCACAGGGAATTTCGAGACCCAGTACTTC.

The V gene is TRBV27, the J gene TRBJ2-3; a possible D gene is TRBD1 (5 bases). V lost 1 base and J 2 bases, leaving 10 bases between the germline ends. The germline V gene has CDR1 MNHEY and CDR2 SMNVEV (reference sequence). This CDR3 region has 15 residues. The CDR3 spells CASSLLGVLTDTQYF. The DNA for the CDR3 is TGTGCCAGCAGTTTATTAGGGGTTCTCACAGATACGCAGTATTTT.

The J gene is TRBJ2-7, the V gene TRBV7-2; no clear D gene. With 4 bases removed from V and 3 bases from J, the gap between germline ends came to 13 bases. The CDR3 covers 14 residues. Germline assignment: CDR1 SGHTA and CDR2 FQGNSA. Here the CDR3 reads CASSWDLQYYEQYF. The CDR3 DNA reads as TGTGCCAGCAGCTGGGATTTGCAATACTACGAGCAGTACTTC.

The rearrangement joins TRBV11-2 to TRBJ1-1; D remains unclear. V was shortened by 2 bases and J by 6 bases, with 10 bases between the two germline ends. The length of the CDR3 is 13 residues. Germline CDR1 and CDR2: SGHAT and FQNNGV. The chain's CDR3 is CASSLSRAPEAFF. The CDR3 DNA reads as TGTGCCAGCAGCTTATCAAGGGCGCCTGAAGCTTTCTTT. The variable domain in full, completed from reference TRBV11-2 and TRBJ1-1, reads EAGVAQSPRYKIIEKRQSVAFWCNPISGHATLYWYQQILGQGPKLLIQFQNNGVVDDSQLPKDRFSAERLKGVDSTLKIQPAKLEDSAVYLCASSLSRAPEAFFGQGTRLTVV.

In this sample, this clone turned up once. Within the sample, other DNA sequences also encode this same CDR3. The chain links TRBV6-1 to TRBJ1-2; 7 bases line up with TRBD1. The CDR3 runs to 15 residues. CDR1 and CDR2 from the germline V gene are MNHNS and SASEGT. Unmatched junction bases numbered 3, after V lost 0 bases and J lost 2 bases. The DNA of the CDR3 is TGTGCCAGCAGTGAAGCACCGGGACAGAACTATGGCTACACCTTC. Its protein product is CASSEAPGQNYGYTF.

On this clone itself: Additional DNA sequences in this sample encode the identical CDR3. The gene calls are TRBV4-1 and TRBJ1-5; D unresolved. The germline V gene has CDR1 MGHRA and CDR2 YSYEKL. There are 13 residues in the CDR3. The V end lost 1 base, the J end lost 1 base, and 2 bases lay between the germline ends. In DNA, the CDR3 is TGCGCCAGCAGCCAAGTCAGCAATCAGCCCCAGCATTTT. Translation: CASSQVSNQPQHF.

This clone was seen only once. The chain has TRBV21-1 and TRBJ2-7; the tabulated D call, TRBD1, remains unverified against the DNA. TRBV21-1 is listed as a pseudogene. The CDR3 spans 14 residues. DNA for the CDR3: TGTGCCAGCAGCAGTCGCACAGCCTCCTACGAGCAGTACTTC. Its protein product is CASSSRTASYEQYF.

The J gene is TRBJ2-5, the V gene TRBV5-4; D call uncertain. The germline V gene encodes CDR1 SGHNT and CDR2 YYREEE (reference sequence). CDR3 length: 15 residues. V was shortened by 3 bases and J by 0 bases, with 12 bases between the two germline ends. The CDR3 DNA follows: TGTGCCAGCAGCTCCCAAGTTACCTACCAAGAGACCCAGTACTTC. Amino acid sequence: CASSSQVTYQETQYF.

The V call is TRBV4-1, the J call TRBJ2-5; 11 bases match TRBD2. The CDR3 covers 16 residues. From germline, CDR1 is MGHRA and CDR2 YSYEKL. J was trimmed by 4 bases and V by 2 bases; bases with no gene match: 6. The CDR3 reads CASSQRSGGAGETQYF. Here the CDR3 DNA reads TGCGCCAGCAGCCAACGTAGCGGGGGGGCCGGAGAGACCCAGTACTTC.

V and J are TRBV6-1 and TRBJ2-3, with 9 bases identical to TRBD1. The length of the CDR3 is 15 residues. The germline CDR1 and CDR2 sequences are MNHNS and SASEGT. Trimming removed 1 base from V and 5 bases from J; junction bases left unmatched: 4. CDR3 in DNA: TGTGCCAGCAGTGAAGATACAGGGGGCATAGATACGCAGTATTTT. Translating it yields CASSEDTGGIDTQYF.

J is TRBJ1-1 and V is TRBV2; D gene unclear. Germline CDR1 reads SNHLY; CDR2 reads FYNNEI. V lost 7 bases to trimming and J lost 4 bases, with 16 bases between them. The CDR3 extends over 14 amino acids. The CDR3 protein is CASKERVGSTEAFF. In nucleotides, the CDR3 is TGTGCCAGCAAAGAGAGGGTAGGGTCCACTGAAGCTTTCTTT.

This chain links TRBV4-3 with TRBJ2-3, with 9 bases identical to TRBD2. There are 16 residues in the CDR3. Germline V gives CDR1 LGHNA, CDR2 YSLEER. The junction had 7 bases not matched to a gene; V was cut back by 4 bases and J by 2 bases. This chain's CDR3 is CASSPRVAGDTDTQYF. The CDR3, as DNA: TGCGCCAGCAGCCCTCGGGTAGCGGGAGACACAGATACGCAGTATTTT.

This clone was seen once. The chain joins TRBV28 to TRBJ1-5; D not certain. Germline V gives CDR1 MDHEN, CDR2 SYDVKM. The CDR3 consists of 13 residues. Trimming shortened V by 2 bases and J by 4 bases, and 6 bases separated the two germline ends. The CDR3 DNA sequence: TGTGCCAGCAGTTTACACGGGAATCAGCCCCAGCATTTT. Amino acid sequence: CASSLHGNQPQHF. Supplemented by reference TRBV28 and TRBJ1-5, the full variable domain reads DVKVTQSSRYLVKRTGEKVFLECVQDMDHENMFWYRQDPGLGLRLIYFSYDVKMKEKGDIPEGYSVSREKKERFSLILESASTNQTSMYLCASSLHGNQPQHFGDGTRLSIL.

V usage is TRBV7-8 and J usage is TRBJ2-7; D is perhaps TRBD2 (6 bases). The CDR3 extends over 14 amino acids. The germline V and J ends were trimmed by 5 bases and 2 bases, with 13 bases remaining between them. Per germline, CDR1 SGHVS and CDR2 FQNEAQ. The chain's CDR3 is CASSPGGMAYEQYF. CDR3 bases: TGTGCCAGCAGCCCCGGAGGGATGGCCTACGAGCAGTACTTC.

The rearrangement links TRBV5-1 to TRBJ2-7; D gene unclear. Germline CDR1 SGHRS, CDR2 YFSETQ. Trimming took off 3 bases at V and 7 bases at J, with 14 bases between the two ends. This CDR3 has 13 amino acids. Here the CDR3 reads CASSSNPLGEQYF. For the CDR3, the DNA is TGCGCCAGCAGCTCCAACCCTCTTGGGGAGCAGTACTTC.

This clone was recorded only once. The chain carries TRBV11-2 and TRBJ2-4; tentatively, D is TRBD1 (5 bases). From germline, CDR1 is SGHAT and CDR2 FQNNGV. V was pared by 1 base and J by 1 base, with 11 bases between. The CDR3 covers 16 residues. CDR3 in DNA: TGTGCCAGCAGCTTAGGGACAACCCTGGCCAAAAACATTCAGTACTTC. This sequence encodes CASSLGTTLAKNIQYF. The variable domain in full, with the rest retrieved from reference TRBV11-2 and TRBJ2-4, is EAGVAQSPRYKIIEKRQSVAFWCNPISGHATLYWYQQILGQGPKLLIQFQNNGVVDDSQLPKDRFSAERLKGVDSTLKIQPAKLEDSAVYLCASSLGTTLAKNIQYFGAGTRLSVL.

V gene TRBV7-9 combines with J gene TRBJ1-5, with a tentative D call TRBD1 (5 bases). From germline, CDR1 is SEHNR and CDR2 FQNEAQ (reference sequence). The CDR3 loop spans 15 amino acids. The V end lost 5 bases, the J end lost 3 bases, and 14 bases lay between the germline ends. Written as DNA, the CDR3 is TGTGCCAGCAGCCCTGGGACTAGCCTCAATCAGCCCCAGCATTTT. Amino acids: CASSPGTSLNQPQHF.

The chain recombines TRBV18 with TRBJ1-1, with D uncertain. Trimming removed 5 bases from V and 4 bases from J, with 11 bases in between. The CDR3 extends over 13 amino acids. The germline CDR1 and CDR2 sequences are KGHSH and LQKENI. The CDR3: CASSSTGGTEAFF. The CDR3 DNA reads as TGTGCCAGCTCATCTACGGGCGGCACTGAAGCTTTCTTT.

The J gene is TRBJ1-2, the V gene TRBV28, with D possibly being TRBD1 (6 bases). The ends were cut back, 5 bases at V and 8 bases at J, with 21 bases in the middle. The germline V gene encodes CDR1 MDHEN and CDR2 SYDVKM. This CDR3 has 15 residues. CDR3 in amino acids: CASSPRERTVTGYTF. The CDR3 DNA follows: TGTGCCAGCAGTCCCCGAGAGAGGACAGTAACCGGCTACACCTTC.

This chain joins TRBV7-3 and TRBJ1-6; D is unclear. V lost 7 bases, J lost 0 bases, and 28 bases lay in between. This CDR3 has 21 amino acids. Looked up from germline, CDR1 is SGHTA and CDR2 is FQGTGA. This CDR3 is CASILVGGTRVRCSYNSPLHF. CDR3 DNA sequence: TGTGCCAGCATCCTCGTTGGAGGTACCCGGGTAAGGTGCTCCTATAATTCACCCCTCCACTTT.

The DNA for the CDR3 is TGTGCCAGCGGCAACCCTTACAATGAGCAGTTCTTC. This sequence encodes CASGNPYNEQFF. The genes are TRBV2 and TRBJ2-1; no reliable D call. Germline V gene sequence: CDR1 SNHLY, CDR2 FYNNEI. This CDR3 is built from 12 residues. Trimming cost V 8 bases and J 4 bases, with 9 bases left between them.